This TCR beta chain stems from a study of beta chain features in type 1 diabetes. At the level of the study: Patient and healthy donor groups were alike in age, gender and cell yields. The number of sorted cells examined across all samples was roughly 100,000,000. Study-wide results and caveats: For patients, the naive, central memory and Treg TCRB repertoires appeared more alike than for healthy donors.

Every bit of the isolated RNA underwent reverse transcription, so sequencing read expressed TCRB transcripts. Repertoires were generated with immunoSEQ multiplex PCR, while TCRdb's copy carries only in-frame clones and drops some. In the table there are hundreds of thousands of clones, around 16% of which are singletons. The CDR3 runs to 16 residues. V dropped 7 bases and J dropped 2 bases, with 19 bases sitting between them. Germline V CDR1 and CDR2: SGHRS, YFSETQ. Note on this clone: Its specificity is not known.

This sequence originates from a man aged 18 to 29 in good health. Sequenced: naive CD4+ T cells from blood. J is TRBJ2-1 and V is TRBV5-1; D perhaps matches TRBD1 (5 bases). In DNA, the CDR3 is TGCGCCAGCGGCCGCCTGACAGCAACAACCTACAATGAGCAGTTCTTC. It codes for CASGRLTATTYNEQFF.